This T cell receptor beta chain was sequenced in a study of memory CD4+ T cells and cytomegalovirus serostatus. Study observations and caveats: Of more than 150 reported CMV TCRbeta sequences, roughly 70 were found in memory CD4+ repertoires.

The sort gate was single viable CD3+CD4+CD8-CD45RO+ cells for memory CD4+ T cells. On this clone itself: What it binds is unknown.

The CDR3 runs 10 residues. V was pared by 8 bases and J by 3 bases, with 2 bases between. CDR1 is LNHDA and CDR2 is SQIVND in the germline V gene (reference sequence). Some clones are missing from TCRdb's copy, which holds only in-frame ones; the method was immunoSEQ multiplex PCR. The sample lists tens of thousands of clones; roughly three quarters were seen once. The chain carries TRBV19 and TRBJ2-1; D call uncertain. The sample consisted of memory CD4+ T cells from blood. This clonotype was sampled from an adult in good health and CMV-seronegative. CDR3 nucleotides: TGTGCCAGTGGCTACAATGAGCAGTTCTTC. As protein: CASGYNEQFF. The whole variable domain, filled in from reference TRBV19 and TRBJ2-1, reads DGGITQSPKYLFRKEGQNVTLSCEQNLNHDAMYWYRQDPGQGLRLIYYSQIVNDFQKGDIAEGYSVSREKKESFPLTVTSAQKNPTAFYLCASGYNEQFFGPGTRLTVL.